This T cell receptor (beta chain) was recovered during a study of shared clonotypes between healthy human individuals. Overall study findings and caveats: The researchers took only blood, and tissue repertoires probably look different.

TCRdb keeps only in-frame clones here, not all; method: immunoSEQ multiplex PCR. Of millions of clones in the sample, 85% to 95% were seen once. Points on this clone: The antigen is not known.

Germline CDR1 is MNHEY and CDR2 is SVGAGI. V was shortened by 5 bases and J by 4 bases, with 17 bases between the two germline ends. The CDR3 is made up of 15 amino acids. Sequences were obtained from naive CD4+ T cells sorted from blood. Subset: CD45RA+ positively selected. The receptor was derived from a man between 18 and 35 years old in good health. The chain employs TRBV6-5 and TRBJ1-1; D is uncertain. The CDR3 DNA follows: TGTGCCAGCAGTCCCTCTGCACGGGGAACCACTGAAGCTTTCTTT. Translating it yields CASSPSARGTTEAFF.